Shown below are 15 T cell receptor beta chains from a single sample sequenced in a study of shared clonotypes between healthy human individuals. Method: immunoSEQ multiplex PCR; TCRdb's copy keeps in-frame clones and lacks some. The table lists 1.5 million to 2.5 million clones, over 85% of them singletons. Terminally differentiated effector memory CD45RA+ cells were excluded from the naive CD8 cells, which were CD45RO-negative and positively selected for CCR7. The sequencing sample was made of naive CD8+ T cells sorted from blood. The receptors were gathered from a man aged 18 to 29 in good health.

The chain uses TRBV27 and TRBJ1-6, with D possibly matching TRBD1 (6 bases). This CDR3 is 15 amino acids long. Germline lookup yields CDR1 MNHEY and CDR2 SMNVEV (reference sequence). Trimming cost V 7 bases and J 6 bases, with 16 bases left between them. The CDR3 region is CASKITGTLNSPLHF. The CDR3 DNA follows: TGTGCCAGCAAGATAACCGGGACACTTAATTCACCCCTCCACTTT.

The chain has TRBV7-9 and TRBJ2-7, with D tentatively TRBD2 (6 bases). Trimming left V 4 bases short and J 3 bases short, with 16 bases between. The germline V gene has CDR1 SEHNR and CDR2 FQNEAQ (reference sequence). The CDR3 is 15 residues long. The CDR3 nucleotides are TGTGCCAGCAGCTCCGTCGCGGGGTCAGGCTACGAGCAGTACTTC. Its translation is CASSSVAGSGYEQYF. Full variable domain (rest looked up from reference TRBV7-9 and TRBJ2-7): DTGVSQNPRHKITKRGQNVTFRCDPISEHNRLYWYRQTLGQGPEFLTYFQNEAQLEKSRLLSDRFSAERPKGSFSTLEIQRTEQGDSAMYLCASSSVAGSGYEQYFGPGTRLTVT.

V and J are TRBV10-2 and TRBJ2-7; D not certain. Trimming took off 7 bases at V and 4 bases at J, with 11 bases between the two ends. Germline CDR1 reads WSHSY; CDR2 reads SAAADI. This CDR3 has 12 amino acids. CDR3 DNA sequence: TGCGCCAGCATGGCACCCCCTTACGAGCAGTACTTC. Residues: CASMAPPYEQYF.

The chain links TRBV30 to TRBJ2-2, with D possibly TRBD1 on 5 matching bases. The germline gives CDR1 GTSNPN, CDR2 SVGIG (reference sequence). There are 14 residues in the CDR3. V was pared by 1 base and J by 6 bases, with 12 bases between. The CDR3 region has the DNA TGTGCCTGGAGTGGTGAAGGGGTTGCCGGGGAGCTGTTTTTT. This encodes CAWSGEGVAGELFF.

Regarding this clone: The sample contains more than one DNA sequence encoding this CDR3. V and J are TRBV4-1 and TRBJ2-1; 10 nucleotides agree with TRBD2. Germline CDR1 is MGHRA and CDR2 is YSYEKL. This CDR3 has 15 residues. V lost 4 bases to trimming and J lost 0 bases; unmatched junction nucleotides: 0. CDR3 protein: CASSLAGGSYNEQFF. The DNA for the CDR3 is TGCGCCAGCAGCCTAGCGGGGGGCTCCTACAATGAGCAGTTCTTC.

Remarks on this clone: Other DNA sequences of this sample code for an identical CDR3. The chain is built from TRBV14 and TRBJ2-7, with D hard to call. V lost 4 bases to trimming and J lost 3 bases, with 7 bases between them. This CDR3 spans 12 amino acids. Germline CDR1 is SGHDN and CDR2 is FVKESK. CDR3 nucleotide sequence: TGTGCCAGCAGCCTTACGTTCTACGAGCAGTACTTC. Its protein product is CASSLTFYEQYF.

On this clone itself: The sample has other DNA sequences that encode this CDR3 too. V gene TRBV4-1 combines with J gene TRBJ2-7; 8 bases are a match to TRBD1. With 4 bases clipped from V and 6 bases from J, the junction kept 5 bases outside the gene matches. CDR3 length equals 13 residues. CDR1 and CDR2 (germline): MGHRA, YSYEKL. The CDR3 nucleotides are TGCGCCAGCAGCCTTGGACAGGGTGGCGAGCAGTACTTC. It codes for CASSLGQGGEQYF.

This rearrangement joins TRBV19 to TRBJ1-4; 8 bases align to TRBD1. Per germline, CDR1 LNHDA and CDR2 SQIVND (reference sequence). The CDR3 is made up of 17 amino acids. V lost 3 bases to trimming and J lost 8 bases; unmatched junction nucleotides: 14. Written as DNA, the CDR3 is TGTGCCAGTAGTATGGATCCGACAGGGGCCTTTTGGGAAAAACTGTTTTTT. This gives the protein CASSMDPTGAFWEKLFF.

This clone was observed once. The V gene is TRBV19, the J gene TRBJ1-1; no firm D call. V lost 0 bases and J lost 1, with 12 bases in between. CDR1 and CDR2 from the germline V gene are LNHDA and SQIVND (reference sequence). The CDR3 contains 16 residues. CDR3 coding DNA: TGTGCCAGTAGTATAGATCTAGAGACACCGAACACTGAAGCTTTCTTT. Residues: CASSIDLETPNTEAFF.

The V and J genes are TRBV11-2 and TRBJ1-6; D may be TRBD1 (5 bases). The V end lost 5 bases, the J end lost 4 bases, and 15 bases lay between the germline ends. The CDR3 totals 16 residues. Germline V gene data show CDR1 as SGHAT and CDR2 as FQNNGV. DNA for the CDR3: TGTGCCAGCAGCACTTCGACAGAGATATATAATTCACCCCTCCACTTT. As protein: CASSTSTEIYNSPLHF. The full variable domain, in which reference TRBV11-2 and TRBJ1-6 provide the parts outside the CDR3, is EAGVAQSPRYKIIEKRQSVAFWCNPISGHATLYWYQQILGQGPKLLIQFQNNGVVDDSQLPKDRFSAERLKGVDSTLKIQPAKLEDSAVYLCASSTSTEIYNSPLHFGNGTRLTVT.

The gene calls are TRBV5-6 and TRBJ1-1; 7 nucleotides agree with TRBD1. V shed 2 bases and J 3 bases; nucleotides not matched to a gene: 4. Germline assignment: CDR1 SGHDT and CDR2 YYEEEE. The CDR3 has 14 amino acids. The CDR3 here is CASSFGTAYTEAFF. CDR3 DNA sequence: TGTGCCAGCAGCTTTGGGACAGCGTACACTGAAGCTTTCTTT.

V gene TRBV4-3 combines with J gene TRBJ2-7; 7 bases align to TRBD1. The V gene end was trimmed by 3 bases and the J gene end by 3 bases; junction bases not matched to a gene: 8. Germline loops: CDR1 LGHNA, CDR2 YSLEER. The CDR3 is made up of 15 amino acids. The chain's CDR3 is CASSQGTVGIYEQYF. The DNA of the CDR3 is TGCGCCAGCAGCCAGGGGACAGTTGGGATCTACGAGCAGTACTTC.

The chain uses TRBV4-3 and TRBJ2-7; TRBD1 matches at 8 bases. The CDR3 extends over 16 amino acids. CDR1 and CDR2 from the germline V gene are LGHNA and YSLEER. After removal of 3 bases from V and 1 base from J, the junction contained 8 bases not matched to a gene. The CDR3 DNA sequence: TGCGCCAGCAGCCAGGGTCCCGACAGGGGTTCCTACGAGCAGTACTTC. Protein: CASSQGPDRGSYEQYF.

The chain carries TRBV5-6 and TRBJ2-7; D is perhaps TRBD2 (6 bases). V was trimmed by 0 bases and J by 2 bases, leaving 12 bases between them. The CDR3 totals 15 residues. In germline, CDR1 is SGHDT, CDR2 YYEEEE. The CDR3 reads CASSLVAESPYEQYF. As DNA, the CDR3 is TGTGCCAGCAGCTTGGTAGCGGAGTCTCCCTACGAGCAGTACTTC.

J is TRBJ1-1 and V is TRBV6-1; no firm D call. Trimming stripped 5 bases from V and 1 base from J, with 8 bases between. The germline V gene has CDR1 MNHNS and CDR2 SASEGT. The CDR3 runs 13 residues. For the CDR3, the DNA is TGTGCCAGCAGTAGCCACAGGAACACTGAAGCTTTCTTT. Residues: CASSSHRNTEAFF.